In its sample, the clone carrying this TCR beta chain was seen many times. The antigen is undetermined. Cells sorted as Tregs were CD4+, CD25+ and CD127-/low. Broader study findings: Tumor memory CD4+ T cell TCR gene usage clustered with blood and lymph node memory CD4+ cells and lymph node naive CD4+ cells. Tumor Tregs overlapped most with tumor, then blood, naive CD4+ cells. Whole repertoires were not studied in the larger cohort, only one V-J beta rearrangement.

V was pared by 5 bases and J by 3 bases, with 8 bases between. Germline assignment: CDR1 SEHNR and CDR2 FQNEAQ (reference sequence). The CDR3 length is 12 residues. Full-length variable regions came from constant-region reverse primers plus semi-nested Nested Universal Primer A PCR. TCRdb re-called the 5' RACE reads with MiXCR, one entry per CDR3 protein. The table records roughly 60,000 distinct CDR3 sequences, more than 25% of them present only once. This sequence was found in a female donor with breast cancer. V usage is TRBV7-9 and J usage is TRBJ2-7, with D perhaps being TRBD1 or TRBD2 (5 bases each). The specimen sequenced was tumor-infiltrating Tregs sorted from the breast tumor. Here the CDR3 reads CASSRDLYEQYF. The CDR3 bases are TGTGCCAGCAGCAGGGACCTCTACGAGCAGTACTTC.